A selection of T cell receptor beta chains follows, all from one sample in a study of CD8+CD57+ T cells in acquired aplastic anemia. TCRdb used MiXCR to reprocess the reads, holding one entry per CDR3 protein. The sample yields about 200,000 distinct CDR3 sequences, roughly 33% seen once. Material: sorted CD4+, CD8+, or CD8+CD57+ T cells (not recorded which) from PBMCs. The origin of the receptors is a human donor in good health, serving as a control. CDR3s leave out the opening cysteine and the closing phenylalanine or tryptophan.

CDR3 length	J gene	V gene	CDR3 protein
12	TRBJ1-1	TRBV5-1	ASSLTQENTEAF
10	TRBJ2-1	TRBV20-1	SALRTVNEQF
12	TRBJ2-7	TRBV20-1	SVRRPGSSYEQY
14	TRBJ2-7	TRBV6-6	ASSYPGISSSYEQY
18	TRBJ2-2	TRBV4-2	ASSRRLAGGTVLGTGELF
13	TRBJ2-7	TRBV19	ASSISSGASYEQY
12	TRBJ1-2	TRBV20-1	SARAPGHVYGYT
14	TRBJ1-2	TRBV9	ASSPGQTDLNYGYT
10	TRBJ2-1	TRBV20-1	SARVPGDEQF
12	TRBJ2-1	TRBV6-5	ASSSGLAAREQF
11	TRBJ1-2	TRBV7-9	ASSLSLNYGYT
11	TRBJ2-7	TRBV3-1	ASSQEGRRGQY
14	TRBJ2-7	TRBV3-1	ASSRTSGGTTYEQY
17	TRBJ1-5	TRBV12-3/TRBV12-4	ASSLIGQRSSFSNQPQH
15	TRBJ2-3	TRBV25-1	ASSEWSGGLSTDTQY
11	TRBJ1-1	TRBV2	ASSWPGDTEAF
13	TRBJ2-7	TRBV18	ASSRYGDGSYEQY
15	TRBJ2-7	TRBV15	ATSSQTTGTGLCEQY
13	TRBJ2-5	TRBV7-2	ASSSGPLVQETQY
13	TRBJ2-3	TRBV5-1	ASSLAGQAADTQY
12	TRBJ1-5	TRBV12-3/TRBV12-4	ASSPDRSLQPQH
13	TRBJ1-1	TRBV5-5	ASSFPGDMDTEAF
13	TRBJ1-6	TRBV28	ASSFPQGVNSPLH
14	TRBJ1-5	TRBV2	ASREVTGYSNQPQH
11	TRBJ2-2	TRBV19	ASSIMSGTELF
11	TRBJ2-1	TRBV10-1	ASSSDFYNEQF
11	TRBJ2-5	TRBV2	ASSFGTGETQY
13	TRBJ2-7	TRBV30	AWSISSSGSYEQY
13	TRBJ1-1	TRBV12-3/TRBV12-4	ASSPLLTGTGEAF
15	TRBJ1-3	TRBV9	ASSVTGTGLSGNTIY
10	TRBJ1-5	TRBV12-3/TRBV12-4	ASSVENQPQH
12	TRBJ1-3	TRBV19	ASSSRVNGNTIY
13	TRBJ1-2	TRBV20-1	SATRTGFLVSGYT
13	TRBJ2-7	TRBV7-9	ASSLGQGLSYEQY